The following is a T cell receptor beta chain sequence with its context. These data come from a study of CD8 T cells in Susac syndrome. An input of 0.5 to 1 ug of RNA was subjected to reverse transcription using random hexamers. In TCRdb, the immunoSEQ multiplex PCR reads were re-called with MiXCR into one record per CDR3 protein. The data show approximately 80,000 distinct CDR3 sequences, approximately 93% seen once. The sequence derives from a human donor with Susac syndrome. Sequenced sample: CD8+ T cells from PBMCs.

The DNA of the CDR3 is TGTGCCAGCAGCTTTCAAAGGGGCCATGAGCAGTTCTTC. Amino acid sequence: CASSFQRGHEQFF. The chain combines TRBV5-6 with TRBJ2-1; the D gene is possibly TRBD1 (5 bases). Trimming shortened V by 2 bases and J by 8 bases, and 11 bases separated the two germline ends. Germline assignment: CDR1 SGHDT and CDR2 YYEEEE. This CDR3 is 13 amino acids long.